Sequencing of this T cell receptor beta chain was carried out in a study of vaccination effects on CD4 cells after COVID-19. The V and J ends lost 3 bases and 2 bases respectively, with 13 bases between them. This CDR3 region has 15 residues. Germline-derived CDR1 and CDR2 are KGHSH and LQKENI. Remarks on this clone: The antigen remains unidentified.

Overall study findings and caveats: Sampling in the study covered few convalescent patients and included no early post-infection timepoints.

Some clones are missing from TCRdb's copy, which holds only in-frame ones; the method was immunoSEQ multiplex PCR. This sample yields fewer than 40,000 clones, of which about 80% are seen a single time; less than 2% belongs to the top ten. Viral peptide pool expansion of antigen-specific CD4+ T cells preceded sequencing in the ViraFEST assay. A 10-day culture period preceded the isolation of CD4+ T cells. Vaccination of participants consisted of two doses of either the BNT162b2 or mRNA-1273 vaccine. Testing of the vaccine recipients showed negative nucleocapsid antibodies and no prior SARS-CoV-2 infection.

This specimen consisted of CD4+ T cells from PBMCs cultured with HCoV-NL63 spike peptides, obtained after COVID-19 vaccination. The V call is TRBV18, the J call TRBJ1-2, with D perhaps matching TRBD1 (5 bases). The sequence was obtained from a human donor who received a COVID-19 vaccine. Some clones in this sample may be carry-over from other donors' samples. The CDR3: CASSPYRDANYGYTF. CDR3 coding DNA: TGTGCCAGCTCACCTTACCGGGACGCGAACTATGGCTACACCTTC.